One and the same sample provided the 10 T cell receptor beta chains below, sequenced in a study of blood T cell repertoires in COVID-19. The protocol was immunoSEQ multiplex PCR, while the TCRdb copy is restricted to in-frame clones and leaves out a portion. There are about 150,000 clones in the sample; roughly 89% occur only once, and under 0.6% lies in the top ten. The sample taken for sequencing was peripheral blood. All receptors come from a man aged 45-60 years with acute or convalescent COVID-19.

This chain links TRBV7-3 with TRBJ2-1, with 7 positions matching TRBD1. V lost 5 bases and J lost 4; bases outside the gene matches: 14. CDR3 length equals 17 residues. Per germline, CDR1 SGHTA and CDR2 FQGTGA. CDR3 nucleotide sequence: TGTGCCAGCAGCCGTAGAGCGACCGGGACAGTATACAATGAGCAGTTCTTC. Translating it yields CASSRRATGTVYNEQFF.

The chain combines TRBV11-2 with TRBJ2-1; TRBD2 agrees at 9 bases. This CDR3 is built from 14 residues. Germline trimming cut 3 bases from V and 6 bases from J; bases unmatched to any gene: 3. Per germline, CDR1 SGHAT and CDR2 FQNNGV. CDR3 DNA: TGTGCCAGCAGCTTGGGACTAGCACCCAATGAGCAGTTCTTC. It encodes CASSLGLAPNEQFF.

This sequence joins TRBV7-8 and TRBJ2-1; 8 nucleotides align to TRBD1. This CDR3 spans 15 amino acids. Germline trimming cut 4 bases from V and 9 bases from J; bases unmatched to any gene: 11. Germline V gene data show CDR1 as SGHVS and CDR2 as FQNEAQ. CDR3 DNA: TGTGCCAGCAGCTCGGGACAGGACCGTTCAGGTGAGCAGTTCTTC. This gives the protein CASSSGQDRSGEQFF.

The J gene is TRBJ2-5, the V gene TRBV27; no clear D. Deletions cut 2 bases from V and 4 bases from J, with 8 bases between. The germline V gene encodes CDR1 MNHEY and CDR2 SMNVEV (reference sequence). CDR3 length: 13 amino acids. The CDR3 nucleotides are TGTGCCAGCAGTTTAGCTCAAGCAGAGACCCAGTACTTC. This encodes CASSLAQAETQYF.

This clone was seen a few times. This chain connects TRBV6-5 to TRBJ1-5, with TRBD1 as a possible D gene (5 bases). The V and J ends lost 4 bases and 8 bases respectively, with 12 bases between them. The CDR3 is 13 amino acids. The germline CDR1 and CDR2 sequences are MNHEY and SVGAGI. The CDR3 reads CASSSAQGKPQHF. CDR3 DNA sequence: TGTGCCAGCAGTTCAGCGCAGGGAAAGCCCCAGCATTTT.

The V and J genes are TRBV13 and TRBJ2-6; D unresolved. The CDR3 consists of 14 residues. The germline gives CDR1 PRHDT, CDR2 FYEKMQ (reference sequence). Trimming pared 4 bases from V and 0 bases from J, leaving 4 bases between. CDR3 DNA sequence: TGTGCCAGCAGCTGGGCCTCTGGGGCCAACGTCCTGACTTTC. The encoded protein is CASSWASGANVLTF.

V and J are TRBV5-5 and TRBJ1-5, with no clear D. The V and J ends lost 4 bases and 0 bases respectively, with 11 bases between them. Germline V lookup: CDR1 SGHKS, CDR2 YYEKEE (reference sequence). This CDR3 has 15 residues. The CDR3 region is CASSPRTVSNQPQHF. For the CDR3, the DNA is TGTGCCAGCAGCCCCCGGACTGTTAGCAATCAGCCCCAGCATTTT.

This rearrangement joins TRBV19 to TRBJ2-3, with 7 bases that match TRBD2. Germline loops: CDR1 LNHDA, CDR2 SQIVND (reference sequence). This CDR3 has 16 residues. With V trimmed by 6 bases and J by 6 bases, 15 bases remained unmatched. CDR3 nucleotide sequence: TGTGCCAGTAGCATTGGGAAGTGGGGGGGACGTGATACGCAGTATTTT. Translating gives CASSIGKWGGRDTQYF.

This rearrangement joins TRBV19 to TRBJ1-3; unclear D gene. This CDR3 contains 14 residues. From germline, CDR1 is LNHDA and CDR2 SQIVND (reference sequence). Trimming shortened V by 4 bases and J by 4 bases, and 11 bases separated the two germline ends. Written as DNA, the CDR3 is TGTGCCAGTAGTAGAGCCGGTTCCGGAAACACCATATATTTT. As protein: CASSRAGSGNTIYF.

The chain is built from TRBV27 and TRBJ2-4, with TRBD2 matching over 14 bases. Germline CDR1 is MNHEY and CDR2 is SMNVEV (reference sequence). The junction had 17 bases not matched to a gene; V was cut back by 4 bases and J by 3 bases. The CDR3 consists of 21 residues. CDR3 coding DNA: TGTGCCAGCAGTTATGCCACGTCCGGGACTAGCGGGAGAGTAGGCAAAAACATTCAGTACTTC. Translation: CASSYATSGTSGRVGKNIQYF.